The next 18 T cell receptor beta chains were all read from a single sample in a study of cytomegalovirus exposure and HLA in healthy donors. PCR primers comprised 60 Vbeta and 13 Jbeta primers. Sequenced by immunoSEQ multiplex PCR; TCRdb stores in-frame clones only, minus some. The sample includes over 150,000 clones, 65% to 75% of them seen just once. Source material: PBMCs. The source of these receptors is a man aged 18 to 35 in good health and CMV-seronegative.

This rearrangement joins TRBV7-9 to TRBJ2-2; the D gene is possibly TRBD2 (6 bases). The V end was cut by 5 bases, the J end by 6 bases, with 19 bases between. The germline V gene encodes CDR1 SEHNR and CDR2 FQNEAQ (reference sequence). The CDR3 runs 16 residues. The CDR3 bases are TGTGCCAGCAGCCCACCGGGACTCGAGGTTCCCGGGGAGCTGTTTTTT. Its protein is CASSPPGLEVPGELFF.

This chain connects TRBV7-3 to TRBJ2-1; D is undetermined. Germline CDR1 and CDR2: SGHTA and FQGTGA. The length of the CDR3 is 13 residues. Trimming cost V 1 base and J 8 bases, with 9 bases left between them. The CDR3 reads CASSLIVTDEQFF. CDR3 DNA: TGTGCCAGCAGCTTAATAGTAACGGATGAGCAGTTCTTC. The full variable domain, completed using reference TRBV7-3 and TRBJ2-1, is GAGVSQTPSNKVTEKGKYVELRCDPISGHTALYWYRQSLGQGPEFLIYFQGTGAADDSGLPNDRFFAVRPEGSVSTLKIQRTERGDSAVYLCASSLIVTDEQFFGPGTRLTVL.

The chain carries TRBV7-2 and TRBJ2-2, with D maybe TRBD1 (5 bases). V was pared by 2 bases and J by 5 bases, with 15 bases between. Germline lookup yields CDR1 SGHTA and CDR2 FQGNSA. This CDR3 is 16 amino acids long. Here the CDR3 reads CASSLSRAGTTGELFF. The DNA of the CDR3 is TGTGCCAGCAGCTTAAGCAGGGCAGGCACTACCGGGGAGCTGTTTTTT.

This sequence joins TRBV10-3 and TRBJ1-5; no firm D call. The V and J ends lost 4 bases and 2 bases respectively, with 9 bases between them. The germline gives CDR1 ENHRY, CDR2 SYGVKD. The CDR3 is 14 amino acids. CDR3 loop: CAISASEGNQPQHF. The CDR3 region has the DNA TGTGCCATCAGTGCTTCAGAGGGCAATCAGCCCCAGCATTTT.

This sequence joins TRBV6-1 and TRBJ2-1; 7 nucleotides align to TRBD2. The V and J ends lost 3 bases and 5 bases, in that order; junction bases with no gene match: 7. The CDR3 totals 15 residues. CDR1 is MNHNS and CDR2 is SASEGT in the germline V gene. CDR3 residues: CASSEETSEHNEQFF. CDR3 sequence (DNA): TGTGCCAGCAGTGAGGAAACTAGCGAACACAATGAGCAGTTCTTC.

This chain uses TRBV5-1 with TRBJ2-1, with 13 bases fitting TRBD2. V shed 4 bases, J shed 10 bases, and the junction held 8 bases outside the gene matches. Per germline, CDR1 SGHRS and CDR2 YFSETQ. The CDR3 consists of 15 residues. For the CDR3, the DNA is TGCGCCAGCAGCACCGGACTAGCGGGGGTTGGGGAGCAGTTCTTC. Its translation is CASSTGLAGVGEQFF. Full variable domain (rest looked up from reference TRBV5-1 and TRBJ2-1): KAGVTQTPRYLIKTRGQQVTLSCSPISGHRSVSWYQQTPGQGLQFLFEYFSETQRNKGNFPGRFSGRQFSNSRSEMNVSTLELGDSALYLCASSTGLAGVGEQFFGPGTRLTVL.

The chain is built from TRBV5-6 and TRBJ1-1; D is undetermined. V gave up 1 base and J gave up 8 bases, with 15 bases separating them. Germline CDR1 is SGHDT and CDR2 is YYEEEE. The CDR3 runs to 14 residues. The DNA of the CDR3 is TGTGCCAGCAGCTTGTTAGGTGTGGAGCGGGAAGCTTTCTTT. Amino acids: CASSLLGVEREAFF.

V gene TRBV4-3 combines with J gene TRBJ2-2; TRBD1 agrees at 10 bases. This CDR3 region has 19 residues. Germline V gene sequence: CDR1 LGHNA, CDR2 YSLEER. Unmatched junction bases numbered 11, after V lost 3 bases and J lost 1 base. The CDR3 DNA follows: TGCGCCAGCAGCCACCCTTTCTTCGACAGGGGGCAGAACACCGGGGAGCTGTTTTTT. Translated, it gives CASSHPFFDRGQNTGELFF.

This chain links TRBV27 with TRBJ2-7; D uncertain. Germline V CDR1 and CDR2: MNHEY, SMNVEV (reference sequence). The CDR3 contains 14 residues. V was clipped by 0 bases and J by 0 bases, with 6 bases between them. The CDR3 DNA is TGTGCCAGCAGTTTATCGGGCCTCTCCTACGAGCAGTACTTC. It yields the protein CASSLSGLSYEQYF.

The rearrangement joins TRBV4-2 to TRBJ2-7; 8 bases fit TRBD2. This CDR3 contains 13 residues. After removal of 4 bases from V and 5 bases from J, the junction contained 4 bases not matched to a gene. Germline V gives CDR1 LGHNA, CDR2 YNFKEQ. The CDR3 DNA reads TGTGCCAGCAGCCCCGGGGGGGTCAACGAGCAGTACTTC. Translation gives CASSPGGVNEQYF.

The rearrangement uses TRBV5-1 and TRBJ1-1, with 7 bases fitting TRBD1. The J segment lost 3 bases and the V segment lost 5 bases, leaving 7 bases of the junction unmatched. Germline V gives CDR1 SGHRS, CDR2 YFSETQ. The CDR3 has 14 residues. The CDR3 is CASSDGDSYTEAFF. CDR3 DNA: TGCGCCAGCAGTGATGGGGACAGCTACACTGAAGCTTTCTTT.

This clone was observed a few times. The CDR3 region has the DNA TGTGCCATTTACGGGGGGAGCTCCTACAATGAGCAGTTCTTC. Amino acid sequence: CAIYGGSSYNEQFF. The chain combines TRBV28 with TRBJ2-1; 7 nucleotides match TRBD2. The CDR3 is 14 residues long. J lost 0 bases, V lost 10 bases, and 6 bases had no gene match. CDR1 is MDHEN and CDR2 is SYDVKM in the germline V gene.

J is TRBJ1-6 and V is TRBV9, with D possibly TRBD1 on 5 matching bases. This CDR3 is 16 amino acids long. CDR1 SGDLS and CDR2 YYNGEE come from the germline V gene. V gave up 3 bases and J gave up 7 bases, with 17 bases separating them. The CDR3 DNA follows: TGTGCCAGCAGCGCGCATCACAGGAGTTCGAATTCACCCCTCCACTTT. Protein product: CASSAHHRSSNSPLHF.

This clone was detected a few times. The J gene is TRBJ1-4, the V gene TRBV10-3; TRBD1 matches 9 bases. The CDR3 is made up of 14 amino acids. Germline-derived CDR1 and CDR2 are ENHRY and SYGVKD. J lost 8 bases, V lost 4 bases, and 5 bases had no gene match. The CDR3 coding sequence is TGTGCCATCAGTGGGGACAGGGATGACGAAAAACTGTTTTTT. Residues: CAISGDRDDEKLFF.

The chain employs TRBV9 and TRBJ2-5; the D gene is possibly TRBD2 (7 bases). The CDR3 spans 16 residues. The germline V gene encodes CDR1 SGDLS and CDR2 YYNGEE. Trimming cost V 4 bases and J 2 bases, with 18 bases left between them. The CDR3 nucleotides are TGTGCCAGCAGCCTGGGGGCTAGCGGAATACAAGAGACCCAGTACTTC. This translates into CASSLGASGIQETQYF.

The rearrangement links TRBV6-6 to TRBJ1-1, with 9 nucleotides matching TRBD1. Trimming removed 6 bases from V and 3 bases from J; junction bases left unmatched: 8. CDR1 and CDR2 (germline): MNHNY, SVGAGI (reference sequence). CDR3 length equals 15 residues. The CDR3 is CASRATGGWHTEAFF. The CDR3 nucleotides are TGTGCCAGCAGGGCGACAGGGGGGTGGCACACTGAAGCTTTCTTT.

Here the CDR3 reads CASSERGWTEAFF. The CDR3, as DNA: TGCGCCAGCAGTGAGAGGGGTTGGACTGAAGCTTTCTTT. This rearrangement joins TRBV10-1 to TRBJ1-1, with D possibly TRBD1 on 5 matching bases. CDR3 length: 13 residues. Per the germline V gene, CDR1 is WNHNN and CDR2 is SYGVQD (reference sequence). V shed 2 bases and J shed 5 bases, with 9 bases lying between them.

This clone was seen more than once but under ten times. The genes are TRBV9 and TRBJ2-3, with 7 bases matching TRBD2. V was clipped by 0 bases and J by 4 bases; unmatched bases: 2. This CDR3 is built from 14 residues. Germline CDR1 is SGDLS and CDR2 is YYNGEE. The CDR3 sequence is CASSVVGGSDTQYF. CDR3 in DNA: TGTGCCAGCAGCGTAGTGGGGGGGTCAGATACGCAGTATTTT.